Presented here are 29 T cell receptor beta chains from one specimen sequenced in a study of molecular identifiers for immune sequencing clone quantification. TCRdb itself ran the PCR reads through MiXCR, one entry per CDR3 protein. The data hold fewer than 25,000 distinct CDR3 sequences, with roughly 20% observed a single time. The sequencing sample was made of naive CD8+ T cells from blood, with Jurkat cell RNA spiked in. The subset was: FACS-sorted CD8+CD4-CCR7+CD45RA+ naive T cells. Source of these receptors: a human donor in good health. Some libraries in this study had Jurkat cell RNA spiked in.

This clonotype came up many times. The J gene is TRBJ1-5, the V gene TRBV28; unclear D gene. The V gene's germline CDR1 is MDHEN and CDR2 SYDVKM. V was cut by 1 base and J by 3 bases, with 16 bases left in between. This CDR3 comprises 17 residues. The CDR3 coding sequence is TGTGCCAGCAGTTTATTATGGGGTAGTCAGATCAATCAGCCCCAGCATTTT. Its protein is CASSLLWGSQINQPQHF.

The chain joins TRBV5-5 to TRBJ2-7; D is uncertain. The CDR3 loop spans 16 amino acids. Trimming cost V 4 bases and J 4 bases, with 21 bases left between them. Germline V gene sequence: CDR1 SGHKS, CDR2 YYEKEE (reference sequence). Here the CDR3 DNA reads TGTGCCAGCAGCATCGAACTCACTGCCCCCCCTTACGAGCAGTACTTC. Translating it yields CASSIELTAPPYEQYF.

The chain joins TRBV4-3 to TRBJ2-3; perhaps TRBD1 as D (6 bases). Trimming stripped 8 bases from V and 2 bases from J, with 14 bases between. This CDR3 spans 14 amino acids. Germline V gene data show CDR1 as LGHNA and CDR2 as YSLEER. The CDR3 here is CASRAGVDTDTQYF. For the CDR3, the DNA is TGCGCCAGCCGGGCAGGGGTGGACACAGATACGCAGTATTTT.

Many counts were recorded for this clonotype. The J gene is TRBJ2-5, the V gene TRBV28, with TRBD2 matching over 14 bases. The junction had 4 bases not matched to a gene; V was cut back by 6 bases and J by 1 base. The CDR3 extends over 16 amino acids. Looked up from germline, CDR1 is MDHEN and CDR2 is SYDVKM. CDR3 coding DNA: TGTGCCAGCAGCTTGACTAGCGGGAGGGCCCAAGAGACCCAGTACTTC. Encoded protein: CASSLTSGRAQETQYF.

The J gene is TRBJ2-1, the V gene TRBV5-6; D is ambiguous. This CDR3 has 12 residues. Looked up from germline, CDR1 is SGHDT and CDR2 is YYEEEE. The ends were cut back, 6 bases at V and 14 bases at J, with 18 bases in the middle. The CDR3 sequence is CASNYGSTQEFF. The DNA of the CDR3 is TGTGCCAGCAACTACGGTTCCACGCAAGAGTTCTTC. The whole variable domain, remainder taken from reference TRBV5-6 and TRBJ2-1, is DAGVTQSPTHLIKTRGQQVTLRCSPKSGHDTVSWYQQALGQGPQFIFQYYEEEERQRGNFPDRFSGHQFPNYSSELNVNALLLGDSALYLCASNYGSTQEFFGPGTRLTVL.

By its share, this clonotype is medium-sized. The rearrangement joins TRBV7-9 to TRBJ1-5; D uncertain. Trimming left V 3 bases short and J 4 bases short, with 7 bases between. The CDR3 is made up of 13 amino acids. The V gene's germline CDR1 is SEHNR and CDR2 FQNEAQ (reference sequence). The CDR3 loop reads CASSLYGNQPQHF. The CDR3 coding sequence is TGTGCCAGCAGCTTGTATGGAAATCAGCCCCAGCATTTT.

Comments on this clonotype: It may be a read error: a sequence one base away is much more abundant. This is likely a read error, given that the CDR3 carries no conserved phenylalanine or tryptophan at its end. The rearrangement uses TRBV28 and TRBJ2-6; D could derive from TRBD1 or TRBD2 (5 bases each). CDR1 MDHEN and CDR2 SYDVKM come from the germline V gene. The V gene lost 5 bases and the J gene lost 0 bases, with 11 bases spanning the gap. This CDR3 has 16 amino acids. For the CDR3, the DNA is TGTGCCAGCAGTCTGGGACCGAACTCTGGGGCCAACGTCCTGACTCTC. It encodes CASSLGPNSGANVLTL.

About this clonotype: A much larger clonotype is one base distant, so this may be a read error. CDR3 coding DNA: TGTGCCAGCAGCCAGGGACCAGCGGGAGTTCAATACGAGCAGTACTTC. It is translated as CASSQGPAGVQYEQYF. This rearrangement joins TRBV3-1 to TRBJ2-7; 8 bases map to TRBD2. The CDR3 spans 16 residues. From germline, CDR1 is LGHDT and CDR2 YNNKEL (reference sequence). The ends lost 3 bases at V and 4 bases at J; junction bases unmatched: 11.

This clonotype came up many times. The rearrangement uses TRBV9 and TRBJ2-4, with TRBD1 identical over 8 bases. Germline V lookup: CDR1 SGDLS, CDR2 YYNGEE. CDR3 length: 15 amino acids. The trim removed 3 bases at V and 6 bases at J, leaving 8 bases unmatched. Here the CDR3 DNA reads TGTGCCAGCAGCGCCTCAGGGGGCACCCCAAACATTCAGTACTTC. It translates to CASSASGGTPNIQYF.

The chain combines TRBV7-9 with TRBJ2-7; 9 nucleotides match TRBD1. The trim removed 5 bases at V and 4 bases at J, leaving 9 bases unmatched. CDR3 length equals 15 residues. Germline V gene lookup returns CDR1 SEHNR and CDR2 FQNEAQ (reference sequence). The chain's CDR3 is CASSPVPGQGYEQYF. As DNA, the CDR3 is TGTGCCAGCAGCCCTGTCCCGGGACAGGGTTACGAGCAGTACTTC.

V usage is TRBV5-6 and J usage is TRBJ2-1, with D perhaps being TRBD1 or TRBD2 (5 bases each). Trimming pared 0 bases from V and 4 bases from J, leaving 8 bases between. The CDR3 is 14 residues long. Looked up from germline, CDR1 is SGHDT and CDR2 is YYEEEE. The CDR3 nucleotides read TGTGCCAGCAGCTTGGGATGGGGGTACAATGAGCAGTTCTTC. Its translation is CASSLGWGYNEQFF. The complete variable domain, with remaining parts taken from reference TRBV5-6 and TRBJ2-1, reads DAGVTQSPTHLIKTRGQQVTLRCSPKSGHDTVSWYQQALGQGPQFIFQYYEEEERQRGNFPDRFSGHQFPNYSSELNVNALLLGDSALYLCASSLGWGYNEQFFGPGTRLTVL.

Many counts were recorded for this clonotype. V is TRBV4-2 and J is TRBJ2-2; TRBD2 might be the D (6 bases). Between the trimmed V and J ends, which lost 2 bases and 5 bases, there was a span of 12 bases. Per germline, CDR1 LGHNA and CDR2 YNFKEQ. This CDR3 comprises 15 residues. The CDR3 DNA is TGTGCCAGCAGCCAAATGGGGGGACGTACCGGGGAGCTGTTTTTT. It is translated as CASSQMGGRTGELFF.

This clonotype was counted only a few times. The V gene is TRBV7-9, the J gene TRBJ2-1; D is perhaps TRBD2 (6 bases). Trimming pared 7 bases from V and 11 bases from J, leaving 30 bases between. Germline V lookup: CDR1 SEHNR, CDR2 FQNEAQ (reference sequence). CDR3 size: 17 residues. Here the CDR3 DNA reads TGTGCCAGCACCCAATCCGGGACTCTTCACGAGAAGGGAAAGCAGTTCTTC. It specifies CASTQSGTLHEKGKQFF.

By sample fraction, this clonotype is medium-sized. The chain carries TRBV20-1 and TRBJ1-2; possibly TRBD1 for D (6 bases). The CDR3 covers 14 residues. Germline assignment: CDR1 DFQATT and CDR2 SNEGSKA (reference sequence). V gave up 5 bases and J gave up 2 bases, with 15 bases separating them. The CDR3 coding sequence is TGCAGTGCTCACGACAGGCGAACCAACTATGGCTACACCTTC. Amino acid sequence: CSAHDRRTNYGYTF.

This clonotype has ten or more counts. The V call is TRBV12-3 or TRBV12-4, the J call TRBJ1-1; D not certain. The CDR3 sequence is 12 residues long. Trimming shortened V by 1 base and J by 6 bases, and 6 bases separated the two germline ends. CDR3 DNA sequence: TGTGCCAGCAGTTTAGGGCTCGCTGAAGCTTTCTTT. It yields the protein CASSLGLAEAFF.

This clonotype turned up a few times. The V gene is TRBV29-1, the J gene TRBJ1-5; 10 nucleotides line up with TRBD1. The CDR3 sequence is 14 residues long. J was trimmed by 2 bases and V by 5 bases; bases with no gene match: 3. Germline V gene lookup returns CDR1 SQVTM and CDR2 ANQGSEA. The CDR3 nucleotides are TGCAGCGTTTCGGGACAGGGGCGCAATCAGCCCCAGCATTTT. It yields the protein CSVSGQGRNQPQHF.

Within the sample, this clonotype is medium-sized. This chain uses TRBV6-6 with TRBJ2-7, with D perhaps matching TRBD1 (6 bases). Germline loops: CDR1 MNHNY, CDR2 SVGAGI (reference sequence). This CDR3 is built from 14 residues. The V and J ends lost 7 bases and 0 bases respectively, with 13 bases between them. The CDR3 nucleotides read TGTGCCAGCAACGTACAGGGACCCTCCTACGAGCAGTACTTC. Translated: CASNVQGPSYEQYF.

Remarks on this clonotype: A much larger clone sits a single nucleotide away, making a read error possible. This chain uses TRBV19 with TRBJ2-1; TRBD2 matches at 9 bases. The CDR3 covers 15 residues. With 9 bases clipped from V and 5 bases from J, the junction kept 11 bases outside the gene matches. Germline V CDR1 and CDR2: LNHDA, SQIVND (reference sequence). CDR3 nucleotides: TGTGCCAGGTCTACACCGGGACTAGCACACAATGAGCAGTTCTTC. It codes for CARSTPGLAHNEQFF.

The J gene is TRBJ2-3, the V gene TRBV27, with 9 positions matching TRBD2. Germline CDR1 reads MNHEY; CDR2 reads SMNVEV (reference sequence). With 10 bases clipped from V and 1 base from J, the junction kept 6 bases outside the gene matches. This CDR3 comprises 14 residues. The CDR3 is CAIATSGGTDTQYF. CDR3 nucleotide sequence: TGTGCCATTGCGACTAGCGGAGGCACAGATACGCAGTATTTT.

There are many counts of this clonotype. The chain joins TRBV15 to TRBJ2-5, with D unclear. The CDR3 is made up of 12 amino acids. Germline CDR1 is LNHNV and CDR2 is YYDKDF (reference sequence). Trimming removed 4 bases from V and 5 bases from J, with 8 bases in between. CDR3 sequence reads: CATSKPAETQYF. The CDR3 bases are TGTGCCACCAGCAAACCGGCTGAGACCCAGTACTTC.

This clonotype has a count of ten or more. The rearrangement joins TRBV9 to TRBJ2-1; D is perhaps TRBD1 (6 bases). Trimming took 4 bases from V and 0 from J, leaving 11 bases between them. Germline V gene data show CDR1 as SGDLS and CDR2 as YYNGEE. The length of the CDR3 is 15 residues. The CDR3 loop is CASSPNRVSYNEQFF. As DNA, the CDR3 is TGTGCCAGCAGCCCGAACAGGGTCTCCTACAATGAGCAGTTCTTC.

This clonotype was observed many times. This chain uses TRBV28 with TRBJ2-7; D gene uncertain. CDR3 length: 15 residues. CDR1 is MDHEN, CDR2 SYDVKM, per germline. V was pared by 6 bases and J by 0 bases, with 15 bases between. CDR3 amino acids: CASSAPLGSSYEQYF. CDR3 sequence (DNA): TGTGCCAGCAGCGCACCCTTAGGTAGCTCCTACGAGCAGTACTTC.

Remarks on this clonotype: Given a much more abundant clone one base away, this may be a read error. The J gene is TRBJ2-7, the V gene TRBV4-2; D gene ambiguous. This CDR3 has 13 amino acids. Germline V lookup: CDR1 LGHNA, CDR2 YNFKEQ. The CDR3 DNA is TGTGCCAGCGGCCAAGGAGATGATTACGAGCAGTACTTC. It specifies CASGQGDDYEQYF.

In the case of this clonotype: A much larger clone sits a single nucleotide away, making a read error possible. The chain combines TRBV7-2 with TRBJ2-7; a weak D match, TRBD1 (6 bases). V dropped 1 base and J dropped 5 bases, with 15 bases sitting between them. Germline V gene sequence: CDR1 SGHTA, CDR2 FQGNSA. This CDR3 is 15 amino acids long. CDR3 amino acids: CASSLVPTGSHEQYF. Written as DNA, the CDR3 is TGTGCCAGCAGCTTAGTCCCAACAGGGTCCCACGAGCAGTACTTC.

This clonotype was counted between two and nine times. The V gene is TRBV9, the J gene TRBJ2-4; 10 nucleotides agree with TRBD1. Germline CDR1 is SGDLS and CDR2 is YYNGEE. Trimming at V came to 0 bases and at J to 5 bases, leaving 5 bases not matched to a gene. This CDR3 contains 16 residues. CDR3 coding DNA: TGTGCCAGCAGCGTAGCCTGGGGACAGGGGCAAAACATTCAGTACTTC. As protein: CASSVAWGQGQNIQYF.

The chain is built from TRBV7-9 and TRBJ2-1; TRBD2 might be the D (5 bases). V lost 0 bases and J 2 bases, leaving 8 bases between the germline ends. CDR3 size: 15 residues. Germline lookup yields CDR1 SEHNR and CDR2 FQNEAQ (reference sequence). The CDR3 is CASSLAGSPYNEQFF. CDR3 DNA sequence: TGTGCCAGCAGCTTAGCGGGGAGCCCCTACAATGAGCAGTTCTTC.

Concerning this clonotype itself: A read error is possible here, since a much larger clone lies one base away. This chain uses TRBV12-3 or TRBV12-4 with TRBJ2-3; D is undetermined. The CDR3 covers 11 residues. Trimming took off 4 bases at V and 7 bases at J, with 6 bases between the two ends. In DNA, the CDR3 is TGTGCCAGCAGTTCCTCCCATACGCAGTATTTT. Translated: CASSSSHTQYF.

Remarks on this clonotype: Germline and junction disagree at one end, which may indicate a read error. V and J are TRBV29-1 and TRBJ2-1; 8 bases map to TRBD1. The CDR3 runs 16 residues. Germline CDR1 and CDR2: SQVTM and ANQGSEA. In nucleotides, the CDR3 is TGCAGCGTTGAAGTGGGTACAGGGGGAAGTTACAATGAACAGTTCTTC. Its translation: CSVEVGTGGSYNEQFF.

This clonotype appeared many times. The gene calls are TRBV7-8 and TRBJ2-7, with 7 nucleotides matching TRBD1. J lost 3 bases, V lost 7 bases, and 9 bases had no gene match. Per the germline V gene, CDR1 is SGHVS and CDR2 is FQNEAQ. There are 14 residues in the CDR3. In DNA, the CDR3 is TGTGCCAGCACCCCAGAGGACAGGATCTACGAGCAGTACTTC. It encodes CASTPEDRIYEQYF.